This entry features one T cell receptor (beta chain) sequence. Its antigen is unknown. The sample is drawn from a study of T cell responses to AZD1222 COVID-19 vaccine. The study's findings and limits: Regions left unmutated in variants are reportedly the target of nearly half of spike-specific TCRs.

Here immunoSEQ multiplex PCR was the method, and the copy in TCRdb shows in-frame clones only, minus some. The sample carries 120,000 or so clones, more than 70% recorded once. The CDR3 loop spans 20 amino acids. Second-dose intervals near 4 or 12 weeks were combined. V and J are TRBV21-1 and TRBJ1-4; the table's D gene call, TRBD1, was not cross checked with the DNA. TRBV21-1 is classified as a pseudogene. The sequencing used peripheral blood, collected 28 days after the second AZD1222 dose. The sequence was collected from an adult who received the AZD1222 COVID-19 vaccine. The CDR3 DNA reads TGTGCCAGCAGGCTTCTACAGACAGGTTATCTAATAATGACTAATGAAAAACTGTTTTTT. Residues: CASRLLQTGYLIMTNEKLFF.